This T cell receptor (beta chain) was recovered during a study of blood T cell repertoires in COVID-19. Across the study: There were acute and convalescent COVID-19 samples, and they came from the United States, Italy and Spain. PBMCs, B-cell-depleted T cells, or T cells were the source of the cDNA or gDNA that made up the material.

The length of the CDR3 is 13 residues. Germline V gene data show CDR1 as SGHDN and CDR2 as FVKESK. V shed 4 bases and J shed 6 bases, with 11 bases lying between them. Original data processing: Reference gene primer amplification in the assay estimated nucleated cell counts. Using immunoSEQ multiplex PCR, the repertoire was profiled, and TCRdb retains in-frame clones only, with some absent. The DNA was the basis for D and trimming; V, J and clone size are from that table. The sample shows some 250,000 clones, approximately 82% of them seen only once. This clone was seen only a few times. This receptor was identified in a man between 35 and 55 years old with active or convalescent COVID-19. The sequenced sample consisted of peripheral blood. The chain links TRBV14 to TRBJ2-3; D unresolved. The CDR3 DNA reads TGTGCCAGCAGCCCGCAGATTTGGGATACGCAGTATTTT. Protein product: CASSPQIWDTQYF. Full variable domain (rest looked up from reference TRBV14 and TRBJ2-3): EAGVTQFPSHSVIEKGQTVTLRCDPISGHDNLYWYRRVMGKEIKFLLHFVKESKQDESGMPNNRFLAERTGGTYSTLKVQPAELEDSGVYFCASSPQIWDTQYFGPGTRLTVL.